Below are 25 T cell receptor beta chains sequenced from a single sample in a study of tumor-infiltrating lymphocytes in localized non-small cell lung cancer. Clones were sequenced by immunoSEQ multiplex PCR, and TCRdb holds only the in-frame ones, with some missing. This sample has approximately 10,000 clones, with 60% found just once. The sequencing sample was made of uninvolved lung tissue not adjacent to the tumor. The receptor source for this set is a human donor with non-small cell lung cancer.

This chain links TRBV13 with TRBJ2-7; the D gene is possibly TRBD1 (6 bases). Germline CDR1 is PRHDT and CDR2 is FYEKMQ (reference sequence). The CDR3 consists of 16 residues. V lost 0 bases and J lost 0, with 12 bases in between. As DNA, the CDR3 is TGTGCCAGCAGCTTAGGCCTGTTGGGGGCCTCCTACGAGCAGTACTTC. It is translated as CASSLGLLGASYEQYF. Looking up the rest from reference TRBV13 and TRBJ2-7 gives the full variable domain: AAGVIQSPRHLIKEKRETATLKCYPIPRHDTVYWYQQGPGQDPQFLISFYEKMQSDKGSIPDRFSAQQFSDYHSELNMSSLELGDSALYFCASSLGLLGASYEQYFGPGTRLTVT.

The table lists this clone with a few counts. The rearrangement links TRBV6-1 to TRBJ2-7; no clear D. The CDR3 totals 10 residues. V was cut by 10 bases and J by 7 bases, with 11 bases left in between. Germline CDR1 is MNHNS and CDR2 is SASEGT. For the CDR3, the DNA is TGTGCCACCAACCTAAGGGAGCAGTACTTC. Residues: CATNLREQYF.

V is TRBV5-5 and J is TRBJ1-2, with D unclear. Germline-derived CDR1 and CDR2 are SGHKS and YYEKEE (reference sequence). The CDR3 runs 13 residues. Trimming took off 0 bases at V and 4 bases at J, with 7 bases between the two ends. The CDR3 region has the DNA TGTGCCAGCAGCTTGGTTCACAGCTATGGCTACACCTTC. As protein: CASSLVHSYGYTF.

The V gene is TRBV7-9, the J gene TRBJ1-3; D is ambiguous. CDR3 length: 15 residues. V dropped 0 bases and J dropped 0 bases, with 6 bases sitting between them. Per germline, CDR1 SEHNR and CDR2 FQNEAQ (reference sequence). The CDR3 loop reads CASSLADLSGNTIYF. The CDR3 nucleotides read TGTGCCAGCAGCTTAGCTGACCTCTCTGGAAACACCATATATTTT. Based on the CDR3 plus reference TRBV7-9 and TRBJ1-3, the full variable domain is DTGVSQNPRHKITKRGQNVTFRCDPISEHNRLYWYRQTLGQGPEFLTYFQNEAQLEKSRLLSDRFSAERPKGSFSTLEIQRTEQGDSAMYLCASSLADLSGNTIYFGEGSWLTVV.

CDR3 sequence: CASSYSTRENEKLFF. Written as DNA, the CDR3 is TGTGCCAGCAGTTACTCTACCAGGGAGAATGAAAAACTGTTTTTT. The chain combines TRBV6-5 with TRBJ1-4, with a tentative D call TRBD1 (5 bases). Germline lookup yields CDR1 MNHEY and CDR2 SVGAGI. The germline V and J ends were trimmed by 0 bases and 5 bases, with 10 bases remaining between them. The CDR3 sequence is 15 residues long.

CDR3 sequence (DNA): TGTGCCAGCAGCTTATCTCTCAGTGGTGGAGAGCTGTTTTTT. Protein product: CASSLSLSGGELFF. V gene TRBV7-3 combines with J gene TRBJ2-2; D is unclear. This CDR3 has 14 amino acids. Between the trimmed V and J ends, which lost 2 bases and 11 bases, there was a span of 15 bases. Germline loops: CDR1 SGHTA, CDR2 FQGTGA. Together with reference TRBV7-3 and TRBJ2-2, the CDR3 gives the full variable domain: GAGVSQTPSNKVTEKGKYVELRCDPISGHTALYWYRQSLGQGPEFLIYFQGTGAADDSGLPNDRFFAVRPEGSVSTLKIQRTERGDSAVYLCASSLSLSGGELFFGEGSRLTVL.

The rearrangement uses TRBV5-1 and TRBJ2-7; D might be TRBD1 (7 bases). CDR3 size: 14 residues. V was shortened by 0 bases and J by 4 bases, with 11 bases between the two germline ends. CDR1 is SGHRS, CDR2 YFSETQ, per germline. The chain's CDR3 is CASSLGPGGYEQYF. The DNA for the CDR3 is TGCGCCAGCAGCTTGGGGCCAGGGGGGTACGAGCAGTACTTC. Looking up the rest from reference TRBV5-1 and TRBJ2-7 gives the full variable domain: KAGVTQTPRYLIKTRGQQVTLSCSPISGHRSVSWYQQTPGQGLQFLFEYFSETQRNKGNFPGRFSGRQFSNSRSEMNVSTLELGDSALYLCASSLGPGGYEQYFGPGTRLTVT.

This chain connects TRBV7-2 to TRBJ2-2; D unresolved. There are 13 residues in the CDR3. With 5 bases removed from V and 0 bases from J, the gap between germline ends came to 4 bases. Germline V gives CDR1 SGHTA, CDR2 FQGNSA. DNA for the CDR3: TGTGCCAGCAGCCTATCGAACACCGGGGAGCTGTTTTTT. Its translation is CASSLSNTGELFF.

CDR3 sequence (DNA): TGTGCCAGCAGCCATTCACCCGTCTCAGAGACCCAGTACTTC. Protein product: CASSHSPVSETQYF. The chain couples TRBV7-2 to TRBJ2-5; D gene uncertain. Germline V lookup: CDR1 SGHTA, CDR2 FQGNSA. Trimming took 5 bases from V and 4 from J, leaving 14 bases between them. This CDR3 spans 14 amino acids.

J is TRBJ1-1 and V is TRBV7-2; unclear D gene. CDR3 length: 11 amino acids. Germline values: CDR1 SGHTA, CDR2 FQGNSA. The V gene lost 4 bases and the J gene lost 8 bases, with 8 bases spanning the gap. CDR3 sequence: CASSSSSEAFF. The CDR3 nucleotides read TGTGCCAGCAGCTCATCCTCGGAAGCTTTCTTT. Using reference TRBV7-2 and TRBJ1-1 for the parts outside the CDR3, the full variable domain is GAGVSQSPSNKVTEKGKDVELRCDPISGHTALYWYRQSLGQGLEFLIYFQGNSAPDKSGLPSDRFSAERTGGSVSTLTIQRTQQEDSAVYLCASSSSSEAFFGQGTRLTVV.

Only a few counts were recorded for this clone. The CDR3 DNA follows: TGTGCCAGCAGCATCCGGGACAGGGGGAGTGGCTACACCTTC. It is translated as CASSIRDRGSGYTF. This chain joins TRBV13 and TRBJ1-2, with 11 bases that match TRBD1. The length of the CDR3 is 14 residues. Losses at the gene ends were 5 bases for V and 7 bases for J; bases not matched to a gene: 6. The germline V gene has CDR1 PRHDT and CDR2 FYEKMQ (reference sequence).

This clone has just a few counts. The CDR3 DNA is TGTGCCAGCGAACTAGCGGGGGGCCTCTCCAATGAGCAGTTCTTC. Protein product: CASELAGGLSNEQFF. V usage is TRBV6-1 and J usage is TRBJ2-1; TRBD2 agrees at 12 bases. CDR3 length equals 15 residues. The J segment lost 6 bases and the V segment lost 8 bases, leaving 8 bases of the junction unmatched. Germline V gene data show CDR1 as MNHNS and CDR2 as SASEGT.

In its sample, this clone was seen a few times. The CDR3 loop reads CASSPRTSGVTGELFF. The DNA of the CDR3 is TGTGCCAGCAGTCCCCGGACTAGCGGGGTCACCGGGGAGCTGTTTTTT. The chain links TRBV28 to TRBJ2-2; 12 positions match TRBD2. The CDR3 sequence is 16 residues long. The J segment lost 4 bases and the V segment lost 5 bases, leaving 5 bases of the junction unmatched. CDR1 and CDR2 (germline): MDHEN, SYDVKM.

The table lists this clone with a few counts. V is TRBV5-1 and J is TRBJ1-5; D is unclear. V dropped 0 bases and J dropped 0 bases, with 7 bases sitting between them. Germline-derived CDR1 and CDR2 are SGHRS and YFSETQ. CDR3 length equals 15 residues. CDR3 bases: TGCGCCAGCAGCTTGGGAGAGAATAGCAATCAGCCCCAGCATTTT. Translating gives CASSLGENSNQPQHF.

The V gene is TRBV11-2, the J gene TRBJ1-1; the D gene is possibly TRBD1 (5 bases). V dropped 4 bases and J dropped 3 bases, with 15 bases sitting between them. Germline V gene lookup returns CDR1 SGHAT and CDR2 FQNNGV. This CDR3 region has 15 residues. The CDR3: CASSSGGGGDTEAFF. The CDR3 DNA follows: TGTGCCAGCAGCTCGGGGGGGGGAGGTGACACTGAAGCTTTCTTT.

This sequence joins TRBV5-1 and TRBJ2-7; the D is unclear. Germline V CDR1 and CDR2: SGHRS, YFSETQ. There are 15 residues in the CDR3. Trimming left V 0 bases short and J 3 bases short, with 13 bases between. This chain's CDR3 is CASSLGDLKGYEQYF. DNA for the CDR3: TGCGCCAGCAGCTTGGGAGACCTAAAGGGCTACGAGCAGTACTTC.

The V gene is TRBV20-1, the J gene TRBJ2-2; D gene unclear. Trimming left V 3 bases short and J 6 bases short, with 2 bases between. The CDR3 is 10 residues long. The V gene's germline CDR1 is DFQATT and CDR2 SNEGSKA (reference sequence). CDR3 bases: TGCAGTGCTAGGTCCGGGGAGCTGTTTTTT. Protein sequence: CSARSGELFF.

The V gene is TRBV29-1, the J gene TRBJ2-1; TRBD2 matches 10 bases. Germline lookup yields CDR1 SQVTM and CDR2 ANQGSEA. Trimming took 7 bases from V and 4 from J; bases not matched to a gene: 7. The CDR3 extends over 14 amino acids. This CDR3 reads CSGLGTSEYNEQFF. Written as DNA, the CDR3 is TGCAGCGGTCTGGGGACTAGCGAATACAATGAGCAGTTCTTC.

V gene TRBV19 combines with J gene TRBJ1-1; tentatively, D is TRBD1 (5 bases). There are 15 residues in the CDR3. Germline V gene data show CDR1 as LNHDA and CDR2 as SQIVND (reference sequence). Trimming took 3 bases from V and 0 from J, leaving 11 bases between them. The CDR3 sequence is CASSMWGVMNTEAFF. Written as DNA, the CDR3 is TGTGCCAGTAGTATGTGGGGCGTTATGAACACTGAAGCTTTCTTT. Full variable domain (rest looked up from reference TRBV19 and TRBJ1-1): DGGITQSPKYLFRKEGQNVTLSCEQNLNHDAMYWYRQDPGQGLRLIYYSQIVNDFQKGDIAEGYSVSREKKESFPLTVTSAQKNPTAFYLCASSMWGVMNTEAFFGQGTRLTVV.

In nucleotides, the CDR3 is TGTGCCAGCAAGTCGGGTGCGAATAGCAATCAGCCCCAGCATTTT. Translating it yields CASKSGANSNQPQHF. The chain joins TRBV2 to TRBJ1-5; D is uncertain. The ends were cut back, 7 bases at V and 0 bases at J, with 13 bases in the middle. Germline V gives CDR1 SNHLY, CDR2 FYNNEI. This CDR3 comprises 15 residues.

The gene calls are TRBV9 and TRBJ2-3; D may be TRBD1 or TRBD2 (6 bases each). The germline V and J ends were trimmed by 2 bases and 5 bases, with 12 bases remaining between them. This CDR3 contains 14 residues. Germline V gives CDR1 SGDLS, CDR2 YYNGEE. The DNA for the CDR3 is TGTGCCAGCAGCGTTTTGGGGGGCGGAGATACGCAGTATTTT. This encodes CASSVLGGGDTQYF. Based on the CDR3 plus reference TRBV9 and TRBJ2-3, the full variable domain is DSGVTQTPKHLITATGQRVTLRCSPRSGDLSVYWYQQSLDQGLQFLIQYYNGEERAKGNILERFSAQQFPDLHSELNLSSLELGDSALYFCASSVLGGGDTQYFGPGTRLTVL.

This clone was picked up a small number of times. This chain joins TRBV25-1 and TRBJ2-1, with 13 positions matching TRBD2. With V trimmed by 8 bases and J by 9 bases, 7 bases remained unmatched. The length of the CDR3 is 14 residues. The germline gives CDR1 MGHDK, CDR2 SYGVNS. The CDR3 DNA sequence: TGTGCCAGCTCCACTAGCGGGAGGGCCGTTGAGCAGTTCTTC. This codes for CASSTSGRAVEQFF.

The V gene is TRBV5-1, the J gene TRBJ2-7; D might be TRBD2 (6 bases). Germline CDR1 and CDR2: SGHRS and YFSETQ. The length of the CDR3 is 13 residues. Trimming left V 4 bases short and J 2 bases short, with 10 bases between. Here the CDR3 reads CASSPAGPYEQYF. For the CDR3, the DNA is TGCGCCAGCAGCCCGGCGGGGCCCTACGAGCAGTACTTC.

This clone was detected once. The rearrangement links TRBV6-5 to TRBJ1-5; weak D call: TRBD1 (5 bases). Trimming removed 7 bases from V and 9 bases from J, with 19 bases in between. The CDR3 has 14 amino acids. Germline values: CDR1 MNHEY, CDR2 SVGAGI. The CDR3 nucleotides are TGTGCCAGCATCCAAAGAGACAGCCCCCGGCCCCAGCATTTT. Translating it yields CASIQRDSPRPQHF.

The gene calls are TRBV6-1 and TRBJ2-3; TRBD1 agrees at 8 bases. J lost 4 bases, V lost 3 bases, and 3 bases had no gene match. Germline CDR1 MNHNS, CDR2 SASEGT. The length of the CDR3 is 14 residues. The CDR3 loop is CASSDDRGADTQYF. The CDR3 coding sequence is TGTGCCAGCAGTGACGACAGGGGCGCAGATACGCAGTATTTT.